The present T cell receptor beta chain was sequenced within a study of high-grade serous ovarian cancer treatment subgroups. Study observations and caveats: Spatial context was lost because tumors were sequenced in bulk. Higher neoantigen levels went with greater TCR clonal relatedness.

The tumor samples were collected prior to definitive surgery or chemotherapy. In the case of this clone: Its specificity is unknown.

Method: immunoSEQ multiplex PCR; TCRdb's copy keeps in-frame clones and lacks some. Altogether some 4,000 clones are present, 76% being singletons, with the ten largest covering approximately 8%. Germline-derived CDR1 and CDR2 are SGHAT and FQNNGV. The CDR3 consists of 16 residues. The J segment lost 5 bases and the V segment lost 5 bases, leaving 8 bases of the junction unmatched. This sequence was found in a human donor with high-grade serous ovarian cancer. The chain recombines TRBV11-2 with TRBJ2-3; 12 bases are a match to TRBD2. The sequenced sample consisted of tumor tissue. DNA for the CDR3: TGTGCCAGCAGCACCCTGACTAGCGGGGGTAGAGATACGCAGTATTTT. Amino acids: CASSTLTSGGRDTQYF. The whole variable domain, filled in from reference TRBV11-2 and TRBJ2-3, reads EAGVAQSPRYKIIEKRQSVAFWCNPISGHATLYWYQQILGQGPKLLIQFQNNGVVDDSQLPKDRFSAERLKGVDSTLKIQPAKLEDSAVYLCASSTLTSGGRDTQYFGPGTRLTVL.